This record concerns one T cell receptor (beta chain) sequence. Its antigen is unknown. TCRdb re-analysed the RT-PCR reads in MiXCR, keeping a single row per CDR3 protein. Here the sample spans roughly 670,000 distinct CDR3 sequences, 14% being singletons. The sample comes from a study of response to subunit inactivated influenza vaccine. Study-wide points: The authors put forward the suggestion that each seasonal influenza vaccination may bring in only a limited number of new T cells.

The sequence came from a man over 45 who received an inactivated influenza vaccine. Source: PBMCs from blood, taken about 14 days before vaccination.

The CDR3 region is CASSIGGLATYEQYF. The CDR3 region has the DNA TGTGCCAGTAGTATCGGGGGACTAGCCACCTACGAGCAGTACTTC. This chain uses TRBV19 with TRBJ2-7; 9 nucleotides agree with TRBD2. The J segment lost 2 bases and the V segment lost 3 bases, leaving 5 bases of the junction unmatched. The V gene's germline CDR1 is LNHDA and CDR2 SQIVND (reference sequence). The CDR3 has 15 amino acids.